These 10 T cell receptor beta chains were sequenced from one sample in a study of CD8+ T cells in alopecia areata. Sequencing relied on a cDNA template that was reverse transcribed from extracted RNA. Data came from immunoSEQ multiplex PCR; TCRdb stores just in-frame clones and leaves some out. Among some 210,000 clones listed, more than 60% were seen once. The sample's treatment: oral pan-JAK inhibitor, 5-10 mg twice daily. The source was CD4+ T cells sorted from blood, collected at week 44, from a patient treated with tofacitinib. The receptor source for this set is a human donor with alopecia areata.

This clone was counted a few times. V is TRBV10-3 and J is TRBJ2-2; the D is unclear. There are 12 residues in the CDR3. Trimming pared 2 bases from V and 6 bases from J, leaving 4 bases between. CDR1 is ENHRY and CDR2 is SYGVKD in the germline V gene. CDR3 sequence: CAISERAGELFF. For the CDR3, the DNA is TGTGCCATCAGTGAGCGGGCCGGGGAGCTGTTTTTT.

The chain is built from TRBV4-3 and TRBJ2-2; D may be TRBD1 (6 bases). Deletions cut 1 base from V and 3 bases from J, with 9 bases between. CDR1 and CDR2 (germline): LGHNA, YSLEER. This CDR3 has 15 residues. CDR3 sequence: CASSQVAGDTGELFF. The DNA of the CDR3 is TGCGCCAGCAGCCAAGTTGCAGGGGACACCGGGGAGCTGTTTTTT.

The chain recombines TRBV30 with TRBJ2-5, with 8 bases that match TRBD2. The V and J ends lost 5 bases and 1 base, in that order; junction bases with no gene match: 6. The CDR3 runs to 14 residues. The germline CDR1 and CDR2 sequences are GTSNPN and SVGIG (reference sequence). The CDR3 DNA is TGTGCCTGGGTCCAGCGGGGGCTCCAAGAGACCCAGTACTTC. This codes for CAWVQRGLQETQYF.

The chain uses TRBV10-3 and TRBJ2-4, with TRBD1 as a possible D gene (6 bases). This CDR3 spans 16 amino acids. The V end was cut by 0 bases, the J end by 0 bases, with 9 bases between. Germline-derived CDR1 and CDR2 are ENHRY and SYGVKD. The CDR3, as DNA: TGTGCCATCAGTGAGTCTACAGGGCTAGCCAAAAACATTCAGTACTTC. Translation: CAISESTGLAKNIQYF.

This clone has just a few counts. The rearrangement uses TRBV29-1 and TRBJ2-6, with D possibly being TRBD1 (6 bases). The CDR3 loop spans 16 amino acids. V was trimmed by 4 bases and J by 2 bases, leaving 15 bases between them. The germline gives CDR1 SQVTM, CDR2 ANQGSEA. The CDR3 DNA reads TGCAGCGTTGTCACAGGGATGGGAACTGGGGCCAACGTCCTGACTTTC. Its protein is CSVVTGMGTGANVLTF. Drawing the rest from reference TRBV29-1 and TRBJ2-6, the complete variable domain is SAVISQKPSRDICQRGTSLTIQCQVDSQVTMMFWYRQQPGQSLTLIATANQGSEATYESGFVIDKFPISRPNLTFSTLTVSNMSPEDSSIYLCSVVTGMGTGANVLTFGAGSRLTVL.

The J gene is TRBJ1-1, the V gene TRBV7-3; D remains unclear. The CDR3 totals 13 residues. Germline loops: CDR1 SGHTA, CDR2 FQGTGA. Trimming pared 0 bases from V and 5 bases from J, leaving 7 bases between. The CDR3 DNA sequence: TGTGCCAGCAGCTTAACGGAGTGGACTGAAGCTTTCTTT. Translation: CASSLTEWTEAFF.

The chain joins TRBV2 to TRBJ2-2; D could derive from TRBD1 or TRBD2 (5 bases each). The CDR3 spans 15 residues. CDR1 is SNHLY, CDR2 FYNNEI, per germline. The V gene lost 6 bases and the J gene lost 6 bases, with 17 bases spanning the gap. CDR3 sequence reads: CASRPRDHPSGELFF. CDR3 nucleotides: TGTGCCAGCAGGCCACGGGACCACCCCTCCGGGGAGCTGTTTTTT.

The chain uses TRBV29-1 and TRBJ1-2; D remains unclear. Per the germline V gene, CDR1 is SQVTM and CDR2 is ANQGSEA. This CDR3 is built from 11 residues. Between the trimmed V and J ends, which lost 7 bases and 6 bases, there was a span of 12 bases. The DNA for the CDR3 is TGCAGCGCTGGGTTGGGAGATGGCTACACCTTC. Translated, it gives CSAGLGDGYTF.

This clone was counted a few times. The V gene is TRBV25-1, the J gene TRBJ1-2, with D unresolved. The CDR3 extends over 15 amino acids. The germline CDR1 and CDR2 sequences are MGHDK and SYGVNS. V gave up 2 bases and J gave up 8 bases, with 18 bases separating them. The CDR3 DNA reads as TGTGCCAGCAGTGAACCCGGTTTGGCTGGGAACGGCTACACCTTC. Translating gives CASSEPGLAGNGYTF.

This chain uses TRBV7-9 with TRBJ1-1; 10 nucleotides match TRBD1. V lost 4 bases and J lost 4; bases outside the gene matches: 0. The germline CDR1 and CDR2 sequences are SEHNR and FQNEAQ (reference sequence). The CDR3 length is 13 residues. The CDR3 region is CASSWTGGTEAFF. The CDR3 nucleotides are TGTGCCAGCAGCTGGACAGGGGGCACTGAAGCTTTCTTT.